Given below is one T cell receptor (beta chain) in context. As processed by the authors: The authors estimated nucleated cell counts from reference gene primer amplification. Produced via immunoSEQ multiplex PCR; TCRdb's table is partial and in-frame only. From that table come the V and J calls and clone size; the DNA was used to work out D and trimming. Of 200,000 to 300,000 clones listed, just under 85% are singletons. The sample comes from a study of blood T cell repertoires in COVID-19. Study-level information: Nucleic acid was either cDNA or gDNA, and it came from T cells, B-cell-depleted T cells, or PBMCs.

Germline CDR1 reads MNHNY; CDR2 reads SVGAGI (reference sequence). This CDR3 is built from 15 residues. The J segment lost 9 bases and the V segment lost 2 bases, leaving 11 bases of the junction unmatched. The chain employs TRBV6-6 and TRBJ2-7, with TRBD2 matching 9 bases. Sequences were obtained from peripheral blood. The receptor comes from a man aged 50 or older with acute or convalescent COVID-19. The CDR3 bases are TGTGCCAGCAGTTACGAGGCGGGAGGGGCCTCAGGGCAGTACTTC. As protein: CASSYEAGGASGQYF.